This T cell receptor beta chain was sequenced in a study of blood T cell repertoires in COVID-19. The wider study: The origin of the acute and convalescent COVID-19 samples was the United States, Italy and Spain.

Authors' methods: Reference gene primer amplification in the assay estimated nucleated cell counts. Generated by immunoSEQ multiplex PCR, the TCRdb table keeps only in-frame clones and is missing some. V and J calls and clone size follow that table, whereas D and trimming were derived from the DNA. The sample records around 480,000 clones, about nine tenths being singletons. In terms of age and location, participants ranged from roughly 18 to 90 years and lived in about two dozen US areas. Cohort 3 donors counted as recovered after two negative PCRs, clearance, or resolved symptoms. Trimming at V came to 4 bases and at J to 5 bases, leaving 10 bases not matched to a gene. The CDR3 length is 16 residues. CDR1 and CDR2 from the germline V gene are LGHNT and FRNRAP.

The specimen sequenced was PBMCs or T cells enriched from blood (not recorded which). This chain links TRBV12-5 with TRBJ2-3, with TRBD2 matching 9 bases. This clonotype was sampled from a woman between 18 and 29 years old who had recovered from COVID-19. CDR3: CASGSILSRGGDTQYF. CDR3 DNA sequence: TGTGCTAGTGGTTCCATCCTTTCGCGGGGGGGAGATACGCAGTATTTT.